The 6 T cell receptor beta chains reported below all come from one sample, sequenced in a study of blood T cell repertoires in COVID-19. Using immunoSEQ multiplex PCR, the repertoire was profiled, and TCRdb retains in-frame clones only, with some absent. The sample shows under 200,000 clones, over 65% of them seen only once. The sequenced material came from peripheral blood. These receptors were taken from a woman of 80 years or more with acute or convalescent COVID-19.

V and J are TRBV20-1 and TRBJ1-1, with D perhaps TRBD1 (5 bases). From germline, CDR1 is DFQATT and CDR2 SNEGSKA (reference sequence). Trimming pared 3 bases from V and 1 base from J, leaving 15 bases between. The CDR3 is 15 amino acids. Here the CDR3 reads CSASSPGGANTEAFF. In DNA, the CDR3 is TGCAGTGCTAGTTCCCCCGGTGGGGCGAACACTGAAGCTTTCTTT.

This chain links TRBV6-1 with TRBJ2-7, with TRBD1 matching 10 bases. CDR3 size: 15 residues. The ends lost 1 base at V and 6 bases at J; junction bases unmatched: 6. Germline V gene data show CDR1 as MNHNS and CDR2 as SASEGT. The CDR3 region is CASSEGQGAQGEQYF. The CDR3 DNA reads as TGTGCCAGCAGTGAAGGACAGGGGGCGCAGGGCGAGCAGTACTTC.

A single count supports this clone. This chain connects TRBV28 to TRBJ1-1; 10 nucleotides match TRBD1. V lost 3 bases to trimming and J lost 1 base; unmatched junction nucleotides: 11. CDR3 length: 18 amino acids. CDR1 MDHEN and CDR2 SYDVKM come from the germline V gene. The CDR3 spells CASSFNPGTGAGNTEAFF. CDR3 DNA: TGTGCCAGCAGTTTTAACCCCGGGACAGGGGCGGGGAACACTGAAGCTTTCTTT.

The V gene is TRBV27, the J gene TRBJ1-6; 7 bases fit TRBD1. The CDR3 contains 17 residues. The V gene end was trimmed by 6 bases and the J gene end by 7 bases; junction bases not matched to a gene: 15. CDR1 is MNHEY and CDR2 is SMNVEV in the germline V gene (reference sequence). As DNA, the CDR3 is TGTGCCAGCAGCCGGACGACGACAGGGTCCTGGAATTCACCCCTCCACTTT. Its protein product is CASSRTTTGSWNSPLHF.

The table lists this clone with a few counts. V usage is TRBV5-1 and J usage is TRBJ1-1, with 7 bases fitting TRBD1. The CDR3 is made up of 14 amino acids. Germline V gene data show CDR1 as SGHRS and CDR2 as YFSETQ. Unmatched junction bases numbered 7, after V lost 4 bases and J lost 4 bases. The CDR3 loop reads CASSIQGVGTEAFF. The CDR3, as DNA: TGCGCCAGCAGCATTCAGGGGGTTGGCACTGAAGCTTTCTTT.

This clone was detected a few times. The J gene is TRBJ2-7, the V gene TRBV6-5; TRBD1 matches 9 bases. After removal of 6 bases from V and 1 base from J, the junction contained 7 bases not matched to a gene. The CDR3 spans 15 residues. Germline assignment: CDR1 MNHEY and CDR2 SVGAGI. CDR3 sequence (DNA): TGTGCCAGCAGCCAAGACAGGGGGAATTCCTACGAGCAGTACTTC. Its protein product is CASSQDRGNSYEQYF.